The next 9 T cell receptor beta chains were all read from a single sample in a study of cytomegalovirus exposure and HLA in healthy donors. 60 Vbeta and 13 Jbeta primers were used in PCR. The method was immunoSEQ multiplex PCR; TCRdb's version includes in-frame clones alone and lacks a portion of them. The sample records 200,000 to 250,000 clones, 60% to 85% being singletons. Specimen: PBMCs. The receptors come from a man in his forties or fifties in good health and CMV-seronegative.

The genes are TRBV9 and TRBJ2-2; 11 bases fit TRBD2. V was pared by 3 bases and J by 5 bases, with 6 bases of the junction left unmatched. The CDR3 is made up of 16 amino acids. CDR1 SGDLS and CDR2 YYNGEE come from the germline V gene. As DNA, the CDR3 is TGTGCCAGCAGCGGTAGCGGGAGGGCCGGTACCGGGGAGCTGTTTTTT. This encodes CASSGSGRAGTGELFF.

The V and J genes are TRBV4-1 and TRBJ2-5; TRBD1 aligns across 8 bases. With 1 base clipped from V and 5 bases from J, the junction kept 12 bases outside the gene matches. The length of the CDR3 is 17 residues. Germline V gives CDR1 MGHRA, CDR2 YSYEKL. CDR3 sequence: CASSQVHQAGGWETQYF. The CDR3 DNA reads as TGCGCCAGCAGCCAAGTTCATCAAGCAGGGGGCTGGGAGACCCAGTACTTC.

This sequence joins TRBV28 and TRBJ2-1; 7 bases align to TRBD1. The CDR3 length is 16 residues. Looked up from germline, CDR1 is MDHEN and CDR2 is SYDVKM. Trimming cost V 3 bases and J 9 bases; bases outside gene matches: 14. The chain's CDR3 is CASSLRGGERGGEQFF. DNA of the CDR3: TGTGCCAGCAGTTTGCGAGGGGGCGAAAGAGGGGGTGAGCAGTTCTTC.

This rearrangement joins TRBV7-6 to TRBJ1-1; D not certain. Trimming stripped 7 bases from V and 3 bases from J, with 27 bases between. The germline V gene has CDR1 SGHVS and CDR2 FNYEAQ. The CDR3 contains 18 residues. The CDR3 is CASNQEALGWGRDTEAFF. In DNA form, the CDR3 reads TGTGCCAGCAACCAGGAGGCCTTGGGGTGGGGTAGAGACACTGAAGCTTTCTTT.

V and J are TRBV5-1 and TRBJ2-5; TRBD2 aligns across 9 bases. The ends lost 3 bases at V and 5 bases at J; junction bases unmatched: 14. CDR1 is SGHRS and CDR2 is YFSETQ in the germline V gene. This CDR3 has 17 residues. CDR3 sequence: CASSSRLAARGRETQYF. Here the CDR3 DNA reads TGCGCCAGCAGCTCCCGACTAGCGGCAAGAGGGCGGGAGACCCAGTACTTC.

This chain joins TRBV30 and TRBJ2-1; D may be TRBD2 (5 bases). The CDR3 totals 16 residues. The ends were cut back, 3 bases at V and 1 base at J, with 16 bases in the middle. The V gene's germline CDR1 is GTSNPN and CDR2 SVGIG (reference sequence). CDR3 residues: CAWSHTLRRSYNEQFF. In DNA, the CDR3 is TGTGCCTGGAGCCACACTCTAAGGAGGTCCTACAATGAGCAGTTCTTC. Based on the CDR3 plus reference TRBV30 and TRBJ2-1, the full variable domain is SQTIHQWPATLVQPVGSPLSLECTVEGTSNPNLYWYRQAAGRGLQLLFYSVGIGQISSEVPQNLSASRPQDRQFILSSKKLLLSDSGFYLCAWSHTLRRSYNEQFFGPGTRLTVL.

The chain couples TRBV6-1 to TRBJ2-7; D possibly corresponds to TRBD2 (5 bases). CDR1 is MNHNS, CDR2 SASEGT, per germline. Trimming cost V 4 bases and J 4 bases, with 11 bases left between them. The CDR3 is made up of 13 amino acids. CDR3 bases: TGTGCCAGCAGTGGTGACTACGGATACGAGCAGTACTTC. This gives the protein CASSGDYGYEQYF.

This chain uses TRBV6-5 with TRBJ1-2; D unresolved. Germline V CDR1 and CDR2: MNHEY, SVGAGI. CDR3 size: 15 residues. Trimming cost V 5 bases and J 6 bases, with 19 bases left between them. The CDR3: CASSSGPPLEDGYTF. As DNA, the CDR3 is TGTGCCAGCAGTAGCGGGCCCCCCCTAGAGGATGGCTACACCTTC.

The sample holds one count of this clone. The J gene is TRBJ1-2, the V gene TRBV28; 7 bases map to TRBD1. The CDR3 has 13 residues. The V and J ends lost 7 bases and 4 bases, in that order; junction bases with no gene match: 6. The V gene's germline CDR1 is MDHEN and CDR2 SYDVKM. The CDR3 region is CASITGQSYGYTF. In nucleotides, the CDR3 is TGTGCCAGCATTACGGGACAGTCCTATGGCTACACCTTC.